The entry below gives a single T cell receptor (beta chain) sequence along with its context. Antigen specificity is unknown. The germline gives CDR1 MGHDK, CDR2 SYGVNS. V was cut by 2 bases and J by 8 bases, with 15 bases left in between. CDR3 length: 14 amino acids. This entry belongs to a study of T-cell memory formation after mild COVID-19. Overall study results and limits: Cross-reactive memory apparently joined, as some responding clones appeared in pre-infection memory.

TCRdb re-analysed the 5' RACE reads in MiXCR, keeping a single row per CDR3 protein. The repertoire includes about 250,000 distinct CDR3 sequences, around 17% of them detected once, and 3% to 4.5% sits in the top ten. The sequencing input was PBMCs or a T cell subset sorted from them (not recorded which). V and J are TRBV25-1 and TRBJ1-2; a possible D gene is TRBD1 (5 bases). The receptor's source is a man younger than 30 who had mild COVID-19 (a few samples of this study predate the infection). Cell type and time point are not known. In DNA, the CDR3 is TGTGCCAGCAGTGAAGGGCGACAGCTGGTCGGCTACACCTTC. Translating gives CASSEGRQLVGYTF.